This paragraph covers one TCR beta chain sequence. V was trimmed by 1 base and J by 1 base, leaving 11 bases between them. The CDR3 extends over 15 amino acids. This sample is part of a study of T cell responses to AZD1222 COVID-19 vaccine. The table came from immunoSEQ multiplex PCR; TCRdb's copy has only in-frame clones and leaves some out. The sample comprises under 150,000 clones, around 93% of which are singletons, and 5.1% rests with the top ten. Source: peripheral blood, taken on day 0 of AZD1222 vaccination. The TCR originated in an adult in good health. The rearrangement uses TRBV5-7 and TRBJ1-1; maybe TRBD1 (5 bases). TRBV5-7 is placed among ORFs of uncertain function. The CDR3, as DNA: TGTGCCAGCAGCTTGAGGGGCAGGAGGAACACTGAAGCTTTCTTT. Amino acid sequence: CASSLRGRRNTEAFF.